The 27 T cell receptor beta chains below all came from one sample that was sequenced in a study of shared clonotypes between healthy human individuals. This table comes from immunoSEQ multiplex PCR, and its TCRdb copy is limited to in-frame clones, with some not included. In the table there are hundreds of thousands of clones, about 97% of which are singletons. The specimen was naive CD4+ T cells sorted from blood. The subset was: CD45RA+ positively selected. The receptors originated from a woman in her twenties or thirties in good health.

The chain employs TRBV5-1 and TRBJ2-7, with D perhaps matching TRBD2 (6 bases). The CDR3 is made up of 15 amino acids. Germline V lookup: CDR1 SGHRS, CDR2 YFSETQ. Trimming stripped 0 bases from V and 7 bases from J, with 17 bases between. The CDR3 protein is CASSLGAGTVEEQYF. CDR3 sequence (DNA): TGCGCCAGCAGCTTGGGTGCGGGAACAGTGGAGGAGCAGTACTTC. Full variable domain (rest looked up from reference TRBV5-1 and TRBJ2-7): KAGVTQTPRYLIKTRGQQVTLSCSPISGHRSVSWYQQTPGQGLQFLFEYFSETQRNKGNFPGRFSGRQFSNSRSEMNVSTLELGDSALYLCASSLGAGTVEEQYFGPGTRLTVT.

In DNA form, the CDR3 reads TGTGCCAGCAGTTACTCGCCGGCAACTAACTATGGCTACACCTTC. The encoded protein is CASSYSPATNYGYTF. The chain is built from TRBV6-5 and TRBJ1-2, with D unclear. The CDR3 contains 15 residues. V was cut by 0 bases and J by 0 bases, with 8 bases left in between. Germline values: CDR1 MNHEY, CDR2 SVGAGI.

DNA for the CDR3: TGTGCCAGCAAAACAGGGTCCAATCAGCCCCAGCATTTT. Amino acids: CASKTGSNQPQHF. The chain couples TRBV2 to TRBJ1-5, with D possibly being TRBD1 (6 bases). The CDR3 totals 13 residues. V was trimmed by 7 bases and J by 3 bases, leaving 10 bases between them. CDR1 SNHLY and CDR2 FYNNEI come from the germline V gene.

This sequence joins TRBV27 and TRBJ2-7; 8 bases match TRBD1. The CDR3 runs 20 residues. V trimming: 2 bases; J trimming: 4 bases; junction bases outside the gene matches: 22. The germline V gene has CDR1 MNHEY and CDR2 SMNVEV (reference sequence). The CDR3 sequence: CASSLRGLERTGYSPYEQYF. Here the CDR3 DNA reads TGTGCCAGCAGTTTACGGGGACTTGAACGGACAGGGTATTCCCCTTACGAGCAGTACTTC.

The J gene is TRBJ1-4, the V gene TRBV6-1; D uncertain. This CDR3 is built from 14 residues. In germline, CDR1 is MNHNS, CDR2 SASEGT. V shed 2 bases and J shed 8 bases, with 12 bases lying between them. DNA of the CDR3: TGTGCCAGCAGTGAACTGTACGCCGGCGAAAAACTGTTTTTT. This encodes CASSELYAGEKLFF.

V usage is TRBV29-1 and J usage is TRBJ2-5; the D gene is possibly TRBD2 (6 bases). V lost 7 bases, J lost 2 bases, and 14 bases lay in between. Germline CDR1 is SQVTM and CDR2 is ANQGSEA. The CDR3 extends over 13 amino acids. The DNA of the CDR3 is TGCAGCGGGGGGGATGACGGACAAGAGACCCAGTACTTC. It specifies CSGGDDGQETQYF.

The chain uses TRBV27 and TRBJ2-7; D tentatively fits TRBD1 or TRBD2 (5 bases each). Trimming took 5 bases from V and 5 from J, leaving 19 bases between them. This CDR3 region has 15 residues. The germline V gene has CDR1 MNHEY and CDR2 SMNVEV (reference sequence). Here the CDR3 DNA reads TGTGCCAGCAGTGGGGGTCAAAGCACCCCCCACGAGCAGTACTTC. This gives the protein CASSGGQSTPHEQYF.

This chain uses TRBV7-8 with TRBJ2-1, with TRBD2 as a possible D gene (5 bases). Looked up from germline, CDR1 is SGHVS and CDR2 is FQNEAQ. This CDR3 comprises 16 residues. V dropped 5 bases and J dropped 7 bases, with 21 bases sitting between them. This chain's CDR3 is CASSPGVQTRQNEQFF. Written as DNA, the CDR3 is TGTGCCAGCAGCCCCGGGGTCCAAACCCGTCAGAATGAGCAGTTCTTC.

V usage is TRBV6-1 and J usage is TRBJ2-2, with D unclear. CDR3 length: 15 residues. Germline loops: CDR1 MNHNS, CDR2 SASEGT. The ends were cut back, 0 bases at V and 3 bases at J, with 8 bases in the middle. CDR3 coding DNA: TGTGCCAGCAGTGAAGCGCGCCTCTACACCGGGGAGCTGTTTTTT. It yields the protein CASSEARLYTGELFF.

The rearrangement joins TRBV19 to TRBJ1-1, with TRBD1 matching over 8 bases. This CDR3 is built from 15 residues. Trimming cost V 3 bases and J 5 bases; bases outside gene matches: 8. CDR1 LNHDA and CDR2 SQIVND come from the germline V gene (reference sequence). The CDR3 nucleotides read TGTGCCAGTAGTATGCCAGGACAGGGCCGAACTGAAGCTTTCTTT. Translation: CASSMPGQGRTEAFF.

In this sample, this clone turned up a few times. This chain connects TRBV10-1 to TRBJ2-5, with 7 bases fitting TRBD2. The CDR3 totals 13 residues. Trimming at V came to 10 bases and at J to 4 bases, leaving 9 bases not matched to a gene. Germline CDR1 WNHNN, CDR2 SYGVQD (reference sequence). The CDR3 is CANKAGKGETQYF. The CDR3 DNA follows: TGCGCCAACAAAGCGGGAAAGGGAGAGACCCAGTACTTC.

The chain joins TRBV19 to TRBJ2-1, with D unresolved. Germline lookup yields CDR1 LNHDA and CDR2 SQIVND (reference sequence). Deletions cut 6 bases from V and 0 bases from J, with 12 bases between. The CDR3 spans 15 residues. The CDR3: CASRSDTHSYNEQFF. CDR3 coding DNA: TGTGCCAGTAGGTCAGACACCCACTCCTACAATGAGCAGTTCTTC.

This chain links TRBV19 with TRBJ2-3, with TRBD1 as a possible D gene (5 bases). CDR1 is LNHDA, CDR2 SQIVND, per germline (reference sequence). Trimming removed 8 bases from V and 5 bases from J, with 17 bases in between. The CDR3 spans 14 residues. CDR3 region: CASHPGLDRDTQYF. The CDR3 nucleotides read TGTGCCAGTCACCCAGGGTTGGATCGAGATACGCAGTATTTT.

The V call is TRBV29-1, the J call TRBJ2-3, with D perhaps matching TRBD1 (5 bases). The CDR3 covers 14 residues. Trimming pared 3 bases from V and 0 bases from J, leaving 10 bases between. Germline V gene data show CDR1 as SQVTM and CDR2 as ANQGSEA. The CDR3 loop is CSVDRDMSTDTQYF. The CDR3 DNA reads as TGCAGCGTTGACAGGGATATGAGCACAGATACGCAGTATTTT.

V is TRBV6-4 and J is TRBJ2-2, with 10 bases matching TRBD2. CDR1 is MRHNA, CDR2 SNTAGT, per germline. The CDR3 contains 17 residues. Trimming removed 4 bases from V and 0 bases from J; junction bases left unmatched: 5. In DNA form, the CDR3 reads TGTGCCAGCAGTGGTCTAGCGGGAGAAACGAACACCGGGGAGCTGTTTTTT. Translated: CASSGLAGETNTGELFF.

The chain couples TRBV4-1 to TRBJ2-7; 10 nucleotides line up with TRBD2. The germline V gene has CDR1 MGHRA and CDR2 YSYEKL. V was clipped by 2 bases and J by 7 bases; unmatched bases: 2. The CDR3 covers 13 residues. CDR3 region: CASSQIAGGEQYF. For the CDR3, the DNA is TGCGCCAGCAGCCAAATAGCGGGAGGTGAGCAGTACTTC.

The V and J genes are TRBV6-1 and TRBJ2-7; 10 nucleotides agree with TRBD1. V was pared by 8 bases and J by 5 bases, with 12 bases of the junction left unmatched. Germline CDR1 and CDR2: MNHNS and SASEGT. This CDR3 region has 15 residues. This chain's CDR3 is CASVGRDRGYDEQYF. The CDR3 DNA reads TGTGCCAGCGTGGGAAGGGACAGGGGTTACGACGAGCAGTACTTC.

The chain combines TRBV10-3 with TRBJ2-3; TRBD2 agrees at 13 bases. The V gene's germline CDR1 is ENHRY and CDR2 SYGVKD. Losses at the gene ends were 3 bases for V and 5 bases for J; bases not matched to a gene: 5. This CDR3 comprises 16 residues. The CDR3 reads CAISELAGGPIDTQYF. The CDR3 DNA reads TGTGCCATCAGTGAACTAGCGGGAGGGCCCATAGATACGCAGTATTTT.

The chain carries TRBV10-2 and TRBJ2-3, with 7 bases aligning to TRBD2. Germline V gene lookup returns CDR1 WSHSY and CDR2 SAAADI. Trimming took 10 bases from V and 0 from J; bases not matched to a gene: 7. The CDR3 sequence is 14 residues long. CDR3 nucleotides: TGCGCCACAGAAACTAGCGCTAGCACAGATACGCAGTATTTT. Encoded protein: CATETSASTDTQYF.

The V gene is TRBV27, the J gene TRBJ1-1, with a tentative D call TRBD1 (5 bases). The CDR3 sequence is 14 residues long. Germline loops: CDR1 MNHEY, CDR2 SMNVEV (reference sequence). V was trimmed by 5 bases and J by 4 bases, leaving 14 bases between them. CDR3 sequence (DNA): TGTGCCAGCAGTCCTGTTCGGCAGGGCACTGAAGCTTTCTTT. Translation: CASSPVRQGTEAFF.

The chain uses TRBV6-5 and TRBJ1-1, with 7 bases aligning to TRBD1. Germline assignment: CDR1 MNHEY and CDR2 SVGAGI. The CDR3 extends over 14 amino acids. J gave up 1 base and V 4 bases, and 3 bases lay outside the gene matches. CDR3 sequence: CASSSGQRNTEAFF. DNA of the CDR3: TGTGCCAGCAGTTCGGGACAGAGGAACACTGAAGCTTTCTTT.

The chain joins TRBV7-6 to TRBJ1-5; 11 bases map to TRBD1. The CDR3 runs 17 residues. Trimming cost V 1 base and J 6 bases; bases outside gene matches: 8. Germline V gives CDR1 SGHVS, CDR2 FNYEAQ. The CDR3 sequence: CASSLEGQGGFRQPQHF. Written as DNA, the CDR3 is TGTGCCAGCAGCTTAGAGGGACAGGGGGGGTTTCGTCAGCCCCAGCATTTT. Using reference TRBV7-6 and TRBJ1-5 for the parts outside the CDR3, the full variable domain is GAGVSQSPRYKVTKRGQDVALRCDPISGHVSLYWYRQALGQGPEFLTYFNYEAQQDKSGLPNDRFSAERPEGSISTLTIQRTEQRDSAMYRCASSLEGQGGFRQPQHFGDGTRLSIL.

The chain has TRBV28 and TRBJ2-7; 7 bases are a match to TRBD2. V gave up 7 bases and J gave up 4 bases; unmatched junction bases: 16. Germline assignment: CDR1 MDHEN and CDR2 SYDVKM. The CDR3 runs 16 residues. CDR3 in amino acids: CASIGGGPKSRYEQYF. CDR3 nucleotide sequence: TGTGCCAGCATCGGGGGAGGGCCCAAATCCCGTTACGAGCAGTACTTC.

V and J are TRBV7-9 and TRBJ1-1, with D hard to call. Trimming stripped 0 bases from V and 1 base from J, with 6 bases between. Germline assignment: CDR1 SEHNR and CDR2 FQNEAQ (reference sequence). This CDR3 contains 14 residues. The CDR3 loop reads CASSLAIRNTEAFF. The DNA of the CDR3 is TGTGCCAGCAGCTTAGCTATTCGGAACACTGAAGCTTTCTTT.

V is TRBV12-5 and J is TRBJ2-2; 16 bases match TRBD2. J gave up 5 bases and V 0 bases, and 9 bases lay outside the gene matches. Germline lookup yields CDR1 LGHNT and CDR2 FRNRAP. This CDR3 contains 20 residues. CDR3 sequence (DNA): TGTGCTAGTGGTTTGGTCCCGGGACTAGCGGGAGGGCCTAAGACCGGGGAGCTGTTTTTT. It is translated as CASGLVPGLAGGPKTGELFF.

The chain has TRBV27 and TRBJ1-5; 7 bases align to TRBD1. V shed 6 bases, J shed 3 bases, and the junction held 5 bases outside the gene matches. Germline CDR1 reads MNHEY; CDR2 reads SMNVEV (reference sequence). The CDR3 runs 14 residues. CDR3: CASSPGQINQPQHF. The CDR3 DNA sequence: TGTGCCAGCAGCCCGGGACAGATCAATCAGCCCCAGCATTTT.

The CDR3 is CASSISSGRANGQETQYF. The CDR3 DNA reads as TGTGCCAGTAGTATCAGTAGCGGGAGGGCAAATGGGCAAGAGACCCAGTACTTC. This chain uses TRBV19 with TRBJ2-5; 11 bases map to TRBD2. J gave up 2 bases and V 3 bases, and 11 bases lay outside the gene matches. CDR3 size: 18 residues. Germline CDR1 LNHDA, CDR2 SQIVND (reference sequence). The whole variable domain, filled in from reference TRBV19 and TRBJ2-5, reads DGGITQSPKYLFRKEGQNVTLSCEQNLNHDAMYWYRQDPGQGLRLIYYSQIVNDFQKGDIAEGYSVSREKKESFPLTVTSAQKNPTAFYLCASSISSGRANGQETQYFGPGTRLLVL.